The clone carrying this T cell receptor (beta chain) was detected only a few times. Its antigen remains unidentified. Germline loops: CDR1 MDHEN, CDR2 SYDVKM. CDR3 length: 15 amino acids. The V gene lost 4 bases and the J gene lost 7 bases, with 17 bases spanning the gap. The data originate from a study of T cells after yellow fever vaccination. Study findings and constraints: The bulk population could contribute abundant contaminating clonotypes to FACS-sorted repertoires.

In making TCR cDNA, 5'RACE template switching added a universal primer site and UMIs to it. TCRdb processed the 5' RACE reads anew with MiXCR; each CDR3 protein has one entry. The sample holds 450,000 to 550,000 distinct CDR3 sequences, just over 20% seen once. The V and J genes are TRBV28 and TRBJ2-1; weak D call: TRBD2 (5 bases). The clonotype comes from a man in his late teens or twenties who received the YFV17D yellow fever vaccine. The sequences come from PBMCs, collected 20 to 25 days after the first yellow fever vaccination. CDR3 sequence reads: CASSSPAYSENEQFF. CDR3 DNA: TGTGCCAGCAGTTCACCCGCGTATAGCGAGAATGAGCAGTTCTTC.